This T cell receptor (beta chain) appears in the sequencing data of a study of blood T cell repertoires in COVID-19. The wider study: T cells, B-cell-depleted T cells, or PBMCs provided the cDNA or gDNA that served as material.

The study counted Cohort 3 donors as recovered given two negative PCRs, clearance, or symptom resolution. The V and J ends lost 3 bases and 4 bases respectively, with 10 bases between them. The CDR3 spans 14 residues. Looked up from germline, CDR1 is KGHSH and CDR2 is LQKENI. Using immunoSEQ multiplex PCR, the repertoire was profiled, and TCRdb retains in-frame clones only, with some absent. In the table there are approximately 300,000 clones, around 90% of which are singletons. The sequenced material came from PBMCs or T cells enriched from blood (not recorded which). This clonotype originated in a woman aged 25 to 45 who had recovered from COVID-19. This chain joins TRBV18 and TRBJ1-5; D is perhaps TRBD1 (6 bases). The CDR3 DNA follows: TGTGCCAGCTCACCTAAGGACAGTAATCAGCCCCAGCATTTT. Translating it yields CASSPKDSNQPQHF.